The following is a T cell receptor beta chain sequence with its context. Which antigen it targets is not known. Per-base quality was not reported, and no clone a single base away is much larger than it. The collaborating institutions used their own protocols to collect whole blood in K2EDTA tubes. For TCRbeta analysis, collaborators shipped samples as frozen whole blood, isolated PBMCs, or DNA extracted from either of those sample types. At the junction V is shortened by 4 bases and J by 2 bases; bases outside the gene matches: 3. The germline V gene yields SGHRS for CDR1 and YFSETQ for CDR2. From the cysteine up to the phenylalanine, the CDR3 has a length of 14 residues. Of the read, only the CDR3 DNA is kept; its 42 bases are in frame from base 1. This sample stems from a study of blood T cell repertoires in COVID-19 (dated by TCRdb to about 2020). About the investigation overall: The collaborator samples originated in the United States, Italy and Spain and spanned the acute and convalescent phases of COVID-19. The dataset comprised deeply sampled blood TCRbeta repertoires from subjects exposed to, actively infected with, or recovered from COVID-19. The repertoires were released in a freely available public database intended as a resource for research on the immune response to SARS-CoV-2. The prospective study material was composed of cDNA or gDNA derived from T cells, B-cell-depleted T cells, or PBMCs. The samples were drawn from the first 160 participants of the ongoing ImmuneRACE study and from 1,254 subjects provided by 6 global collaborators. Sample metadata almost always included a de-identified subject ID, COVID-19 status, age in years and sex. Where available, HLA class I and class II types were obtained from metadata supplied by the sample provider rather than from assay-based typing. What the authors observed across the whole study: The amount of clinical and demographic metadata varied by source and participant and was provided uncurated.

The immunoSEQ Assay, a bias-controlled multiplex PCR, was used to amplify TCRbeta CDR3 regions from genomic DNA. Under the source paper's analysis protocol: The number of nucleated cells in each sample was estimated by amplification of reference gene primers within the assay. To quantify the absolute abundance of each unique TCRbeta CDR3 rearrangement, sequence reads were collapsed and filtered. For each sample, productive Simpson clonality was calculated as the square root of Simpson's diversity index over productive rearrangements. Imported from immuneACCESS, the table was reduced by TCRdb to in-frame sequences with V and J called. These copies leave out some clones; in studies compared against another copy, an unresolved V gene accounts for under half, and the cause of the remainder is not known. V and J calls and clone size are given by that table; D and trimming were obtained from the DNA. Within this sample are under 150,000 clones, with 88% of them counted one time only. Roughly 2% of the sample lies in the top ten.

This TCR derives from a human donor in a cohort sampled during active COVID-19. The sample was peripheral blood. The chain is encoded by TRBV5-1 joined to TRBJ2-5, and TRBD2 matches 9 of the central bases. The CDR3 reads CASSRAGGQETQYF. The nucleotide sequence is given as TGCGCCAGCAGCCGGGCGGGGGGGCAAGAGACCCAGTACTTC.